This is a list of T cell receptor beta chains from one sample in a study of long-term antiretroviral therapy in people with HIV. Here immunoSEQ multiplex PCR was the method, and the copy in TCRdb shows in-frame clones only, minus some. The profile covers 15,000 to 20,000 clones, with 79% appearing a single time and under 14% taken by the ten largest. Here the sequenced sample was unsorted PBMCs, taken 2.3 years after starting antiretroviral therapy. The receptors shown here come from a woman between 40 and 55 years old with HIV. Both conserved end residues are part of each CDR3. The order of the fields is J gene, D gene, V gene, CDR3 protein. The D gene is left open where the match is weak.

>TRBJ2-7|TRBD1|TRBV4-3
CASSPGQGSYEQYF
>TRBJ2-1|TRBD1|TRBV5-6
CASSLTGGSEQFF
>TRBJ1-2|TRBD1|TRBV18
CASSPTGQNYGYTF
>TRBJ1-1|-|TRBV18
CASSPSQGRSTEAFF
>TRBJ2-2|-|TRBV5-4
CASSWGIGELFF
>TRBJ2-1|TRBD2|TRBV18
CASSPITSGVYNEQFF
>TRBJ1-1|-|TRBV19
CASSIGAGNTEAFF
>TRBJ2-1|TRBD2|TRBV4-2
CASSQGELAGSNEQFF
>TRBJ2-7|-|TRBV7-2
CASSLEYEQYF
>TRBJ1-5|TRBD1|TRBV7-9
CASSLVTTGGWDQPQHF
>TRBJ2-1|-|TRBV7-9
CASSPGLSQNIRYTGEQFF